This is a list of T cell receptor beta chains from one sample in a study of cytomegalovirus exposure and HLA in healthy donors. Clones were sequenced by immunoSEQ multiplex PCR, and TCRdb holds only the in-frame ones, with some missing. The sample holds under 150,000 clones, 70% to 85% seen once. The sequenced sample consisted of PBMCs. These receptors all come from a boy aged 5 to 17 in good health and CMV-seronegative. The CDR3 runs from the conserved cysteine through the conserved F or W. A D gene is named only where the DNA matches it firmly. Size tells how often a clone was seen (once, few, many) or the class of an expanded clone, and some rows leave it out.

V gene,clone size,D gene,J gene,CDR3 DNA,CDR3 protein
TRBV7-9,-,-,TRBJ1-1,TGTGCCAGCAGCCTAGACGGTGAAGCTTTCTTT,CASSLDGEAFF
TRBV5-1,few,-,TRBJ1-1,TGCGCCAGCACAATCTCGACGGGCACTGAAGCTTTCTTT,CASTISTGTEAFF
TRBV7-9,few,-,TRBJ1-4,TGTGCCAGCAGCTGGAGGAGGGGTGAAAAACTGTTTTTT,CASSWRRGEKLFF
TRBV5-4,-,TRBD1,TRBJ2-2,TGTGCCAGCAGCTTGGCCCGACAGGGGACCGGGGAGCTGTTTTTT,CASSLARQGTGELFF
TRBV9,-,TRBD2,TRBJ2-3,TGTGCCAGCAGCGTAGAAACGGGAGGCCGCACAGATACGCAGTATTTT,CASSVETGGRTDTQYF
TRBV29-1,-,-,TRBJ1-1,TGCAGCGCACAGAGCACTGAAGCTTTCTTT,CSAQSTEAFF
TRBV7-9,-,-,TRBJ1-1,TGTGCCAGCAGCATTCTTTGGCGGGCTCCACTTGGCGCTGAAGCTTTCTTT,CASSILWRAPLGAEAFF
TRBV7-2,-,TRBD1,TRBJ2-7,TGTGCCAGCAGCTTAGACAGGGGGCGTATCGAGCAGTACTTC,CASSLDRGRIEQYF
TRBV2,-,-,TRBJ1-3,TGTGCCAGCAGTGAAGGAACAGGGAACTCTGGAAACACCATATATTTT,CASSEGTGNSGNTIYF
TRBV27,-,-,TRBJ1-1,TGTGCCAGCAGACTGCAGGGCCTGAACACTGAAGCTTTCTTT,CASRLQGLNTEAFF
TRBV2,-,TRBD2,TRBJ2-1,TGTGCCAGCAGTGAAGGGACTAGCGGCTACAATGAGCAGTTCTTC,CASSEGTSGYNEQFF
TRBV9,once,TRBD2,TRBJ2-1,TGTGCCAGCAGCGGGACTAGCGGGGGGAGTGAGCAGTTCTTC,CASSGTSGGSEQFF
TRBV5-4,-,TRBD2,TRBJ2-5,TGTGCCAGCAGCCCTTCCGGGACTAGCGGGAAAGAGACCCAGTACTTC,CASSPSGTSGKETQYF